This T cell receptor beta chain was obtained from a study of cytomegalovirus exposure and HLA in healthy donors (dated by TCRdb to about 2017). Looking at the study overall: According to an earlier analysis of a few hundred of the donors, roughly 180 million T cells yielded 100 million or so unique TCR beta sequences and roughly 280 Gb of sequence data. In addition to the first cohort of approximately 650 subjects, a separate validation cohort of 120 different subjects was used. Both class I and class II loci were covered by HLA typing, at four-digit resolution. Among about 400 genotyped donors of the cohort, an average of about 240,000 unique TCR beta nucleotide sequences was sequenced per donor, of which roughly 18% were non-productive. Because of strong linkage in the cohort, roughly five DR-DQ haplotypes were treated as single units for association and clustering. Donor age, sex, ethnicity and CMV serostatus were compiled alongside the repertoire data. In an earlier analysis of over 550 of the donors, high-throughput TCR beta sequencing was used to judge whether each TCR beta V gene segment behaved as functional or pseudogenic. Of the 398 genotyped donors, 75% to 85% were placed in the genetic ancestry cluster associated with self-reported Caucasian donors. A later genetic analysis took genome-wide SNP genotypes for about 65% of the 666 donors and used that subset as a discovery cohort. All discovery cohort repertoires had been generated on a single sequencing platform. The later analysis used no new phenotypic data to find candidate immune exposures, relying instead on TCR beta sequences and their occurrence across donors. The number of donors typed differed by locus, with about 629-630 for A, B, C, DRB1 and DQB1, over 500 for DQA1, 600 to 610 for DPA1, and some 470 for DPB1. The aim of the study was to test whether cataloging public T cell receptors could identify signatures of past pathogen exposure. To predict cytomegalovirus infection status, the study brought together high-throughput TCR immunosequencing, statistical association of individual TCRs with disease status, and machine learning. In a later analysis, previously published TCR beta repertoires from 666 donors were re-analyzed and high-resolution HLA genotyping was added so that TCR occurrence patterns could be studied. An early release covering 550 to 650 HLA-typed donors comprised about 300 gigabases of sequencing data and approximately 80 million unique TCR sequences. The T cell repertoires of around 670 subjects were profiled by immunosequencing and related to cytomegalovirus serostatus. Results the study describes overall, beyond this receptor: According to a later analysis, TCR association rates differed among HLA loci, with DRB1 alleles showing the most associated TCRs and HLA-C alleles showing the fewest. Because HLA typing was missing for some donors at each locus, association tests included only the typed subset. Linkage disequilibrium might explain the correlated functional status among segregating V segments, but an unknown experimental factor could not be ruled out. Most TCR sequences were observed very rarely across donors, whereas some public TCRs were present in many individuals. CMV serostatus was the only immune exposure information available for the cohort. A further reported finding was that TCR beta sequences accurately predicted the HLA-A and HLA-B alleles for most subjects in the first cohort. Because counts were too low, around 18 rarely observed V segments, including chromosome 9 orphons, were left out of the earlier analysis of about 620 of the donors. A later analysis found that HLA-associated TCR beta chains were more clonally expanded and had lower generation probabilities than equally common non-associated chains. A cluster of highly shared sequence variants was judged likely to be a technical artifact of the sequencing pipeline. V-gene and J-gene trimming of TCR beta chains was associated with a missense DCLRE1C variant in a later genetic analysis, and the association was replicated in an independent cohort. Presence/absence analyses assumed roughly uniform sequencing depth across donors, an assumption that may not hold. It was suggested by the authors that the approach could potentially be generalized to other disease states and immunological phenotypes. In a later analysis, several top co-occurrence clusters were reported to appear linked to parvovirus B19, influenza, CMV and Epstein-Barr virus. The classifier was reported to diagnose cytomegalovirus status with high specificity and sensitivity in both the original and validation cohorts. At a false discovery rate of 0.05, a later analysis linked some 17,000 TCR beta sequences to specific HLA alleles. A few of the identified cytomegalovirus-associated TCR beta chains were confirmed in vitro to be specific for cytomegalovirus antigens. According to a later genetic analysis, donors in an Asian-associated ancestry cluster had fewer N-insertions in productive TCRs than the roughly 660-donor mean. The study listed 150 to 200 TCR beta chains as associated with cytomegalovirus. In an earlier analysis of 587 of the donors, most TCR beta V segments appeared in productive rearrangements about 90% or about 30% of the time, broadly matching IMGT annotations. A later analysis found that most CMV-associated TCR beta chains appeared HLA-restricted, with HLA associations seemingly driven largely by CMV exposure. Only TCR beta chains were sequenced in this cohort, and the absence of alpha or paired-chain data limited detectable features. Assigning TCR associations to individual alleles was difficult when HLA alleles, especially DR and DQ, strongly co-occurred. Because the 87-base-pair reads could not distinguish some IMGT-functional V segments, including TRBV6-2 and TRBV6-3, those segments were excluded.

This clone was seen a single time. The antigen it binds to is not known. No base quality values were provided; no much bigger clone lies one nucleotide off. To prepare the library, the immunoSEQ multiplex PCR assay was applied. For the multiplex PCR, a mixture combining 60 forward primers for TCR Vbeta segments and 13 reverse primers for TCR Jbeta segments was used. The CDR3 region of rearranged TCR beta genes was amplified from genomic DNA with a multiplex PCR assay. On the Illumina HiSeq System, the amplified TCR beta libraries were sequenced as 87-base-pair reads. Per the authors' processing: Across the 500 to 700 repertoires, a later analysis counted tens of millions of unique TCR beta chains, around 10 million of which were shared by at least two donors. To remove PCR and sequencing errors, raw reads were error-corrected and collapsed into unique sequences using a nearest-neighbor algorithm that merged closely related sequences. To assign V, D and J gene segments, CDR3 sequences were aligned to IMGT reference sequences. For a sequence to be retained, a match of at least six nucleotides was required to both a V gene segment and a J gene segment. A rearrangement counted as productive if the CDR3 had no stop codons and remained in frame with V and J, and every other rearrangement counted as non-productive. CDR3 was defined according to IMGT convention as the region running from the second conserved V-encoded cysteine to the conserved J-encoded phenylalanine. The earlier analysis of about 610 of the donors excluded any sequence lacking an unambiguous match to a single V gene segment. In an earlier analysis of about 590 of the donors, a V segment was called functional when productive rearrangements were above 56.7%, and segregating when the standard deviation between donors exceeded 5%. A statistical classification framework was built to diagnose cytomegalovirus status from the catalog of TCR beta chain sequences. A later analysis assigned V and J genes by comparing TCR nucleotide sequences with IMGT/GENE-DB human TR gene sequences. In a later analysis, CDR3 sequences and most-parsimonious VDJ recombination scenarios were assigned using the TCRdist pipeline. In a later analysis, each TCR beta chain was defined by its CDR3 amino acid sequence together with its V-gene family, and reads without a unique V-gene family were excluded. As a way to deal with suspected cross-contamination and a sequencing artifact, a later analysis dropped approximately 570 nucleotide sequences that were highly shared and had low generation probability. In a later analysis, a clonal expansion index for each public chain was calculated from normalized within-repertoire ranks of inferred template counts. In a later analysis, generation probabilities were computed with a VDJ recombination model fitted to out-of-frame rearrangements, and the resulting probabilities were checked against IGoR. Hypergeometric tests were used in a later analysis to score TCR-TCR, TCR-HLA and TCR-CMV co-occurrence, with a repertoire-size bias correction applied to the TCR pairs. In a later analysis, false discovery rates were estimated by permuting HLA or CMV assignments 20 times. In a later analysis, co-occurring TCRs were grouped with DBSCAN, and TCRdist sequence similarity was added when clustering was performed within HLA-allele-positive subsets. For co-occurrence clustering, repertoires with fewer than 30,000 or more than 120,000 public chains were excluded, along with five repertoires with anomalous nucleotide sharing. The table was pulled from immuneACCESS by TCRdb, which kept in-frame rearrangements only. Such tables lose some clones; where checked, under half of the loss comes from unresolved V genes, and the rest has no known cause. The DNA was the basis for D and trimming; V, J and clone size are from that table. In this sample the table shows about 120,000 clones, over 65% of which occur a single time. The biggest ten clones account for around 2.5% of the sample.

In total, roughly 670 healthy bone marrow donors made up the cohort. Cohort members were all nominally healthy when sampled, although unrecorded immune exposures were likely present. The donor tested CMV seronegative, placing the donor among the 350 or so seronegative members of the cohort. Every donor gave a peripheral blood sample, and the peripheral blood mononuclear cells from that sample were used for TCR beta sequencing. The Qiagen DNeasy Blood Extraction Kit was used to extract genomic DNA from the blood cell samples. V and J are truncated by 0 bases and 3 bases respectively, leaving an intervening sequence of 15 bases. The CDR3 contains 16 residues, cysteine and phenylalanine counted. Solely the CDR3 DNA is kept, with 48 bases framed from the first base. The germline V gene gives CDR1 as SNHLY and CDR2 as FYNNEI.

The receptor chain draws on TRBV2 and TRBJ2-7; the best D guess is TRBD1, with 6 bases matching. Sequencing used PBMCs. The origin of this receptor is a woman younger than 35 in good health and CMV-seronegative. CDR3 reads: CASSEARGPNYYEQYF. The nucleotides are TGTGCCAGCAGTGAAGCCAGGGGACCGAACTACTACGAGCAGTACTTC.